The clone carrying this T cell receptor (beta chain) was counted ten times or more. These data are taken from a study of T cells in Graves' hyperthyroidism and ophthalmopathy. Germline values: CDR1 SNHLY, CDR2 FYNNEI. CDR3 length: 12 residues. Trimming cost V 8 bases and J 8 bases, with 15 bases left between them. The CDR3 regions of TCR beta were amplified from RNA transcripts. The HTBI set primed first-round TCR CDR3 RT-PCR. TCRdb passed the multiplex PCR reads through MiXCR, listing each CDR3 protein once. The sample has roughly 800,000 distinct CDR3 sequences, roughly 40% seen once. This rearrangement joins TRBV2 to TRBJ1-1; a possible D gene is TRBD1 (5 bases). This clonotype was obtained from a man aged 18 to 29 with Graves' hyperthyroidism. Sequenced material: blood. CDR3 protein: CASRNRQGEAFF. The CDR3 bases are TGTGCCAGCCGCAATAGGCAGGGAGAAGCTTTCTTT.